Listed below are T cell receptor beta chains from one sample, sequenced in a study of blood T cell repertoires in COVID-19. Profiling relied on immunoSEQ multiplex PCR, and the TCRdb table lists in-frame clones only, not all of them. Of 490,000 or so clones listed, more than 85% were seen once; the top ten hold more than 7.5%. Input material: PBMCs or T cells enriched from blood (not recorded which). Receptor source: an older woman who had recovered from COVID-19. Both conserved end residues are part of each CDR3. Each record gives: J gene, clone size, D gene, V gene, CDR3 protein, CDR3 DNA. The D gene is left open where the match is weak. Part of the rows lack a size; the others show once, few, many or a class for expanded clones.

j_call: TRBJ1-1
clone_size: .
d_call: .
v_call: TRBV5-1
cdr3_aa: CASSLEYGIPGTEAFF
cdr3_nt: TGCGCCAGCAGCTTGGAATACGGGATTCCGGGCACTGAAGCTTTCTTT

j_call: TRBJ1-6
clone_size: .
d_call: .
v_call: TRBV28
cdr3_aa: CASTRHGSPLHF
cdr3_nt: TGTGCCAGCACCCGACATGGTTCACCCCTCCACTTT

j_call: TRBJ2-3
clone_size: .
d_call: .
v_call: TRBV6-6
cdr3_aa: CASSYFRADTQYF
cdr3_nt: TGTGCCAGCAGTTACTTCCGGGCAGATACGCAGTATTTT

j_call: TRBJ1-2
clone_size: .
d_call: TRBD1
v_call: TRBV6-5
cdr3_aa: CASSLSGTGGHGYTF
cdr3_nt: TGTGCCAGCAGTTTGTCCGGGACAGGGGGCCATGGCTACACCTTC

j_call: TRBJ1-6
clone_size: .
d_call: .
v_call: TRBV5-1
cdr3_aa: CASSLHRSNSPLHF
cdr3_nt: TGCGCCAGCAGCTTGCACAGGAGTAATTCACCCCTCCACTTT

j_call: TRBJ1-2
clone_size: once
d_call: .
v_call: TRBV5-6
cdr3_aa: CASSLDGNLEGYTF
cdr3_nt: TGTGCCAGCAGCTTGGACGGGAATTTGGAGGGCTACACCTTC

j_call: TRBJ1-2
clone_size: once
d_call: .
v_call: TRBV11-2
cdr3_aa: CASSSQGYGYTF
cdr3_nt: TGTGCCAGCAGCTCTCAGGGGTATGGCTACACCTTC

j_call: TRBJ2-7
clone_size: .
d_call: TRBD1
v_call: TRBV14
cdr3_aa: CASSDWTGRSSYEQYF
cdr3_nt: TGTGCCAGCAGCGACTGGACAGGGAGAAGCTCCTACGAGCAGTACTTC

j_call: TRBJ1-2
clone_size: .
d_call: .
v_call: TRBV11-3
cdr3_aa: CASSLDFSLGGPNYGYTF
cdr3_nt: TGTGCCAGCAGCTTAGATTTTTCGCTTGGAGGCCCTAACTATGGCTACACCTTC

j_call: TRBJ2-7
clone_size: .
d_call: .
v_call: TRBV10-3
cdr3_aa: CAIRTQNSDIDEQYF
cdr3_nt: TGTGCCATCAGGACCCAAAACAGTGACATCGACGAGCAGTACTTC

j_call: TRBJ2-5
clone_size: .
d_call: .
v_call: TRBV5-4
cdr3_aa: CASSFSGTQYF
cdr3_nt: TGTGCCAGCAGCTTTAGTGGGACCCAGTACTTC

j_call: TRBJ1-1
clone_size: .
d_call: .
v_call: TRBV3-1/TRBV3-2
cdr3_aa: CASSQVLPELNTEAFF
cdr3_nt: TGTGCCAGCAGCCAAGTTCTTCCGGAGTTGAACACTGAAGCTTTCTTT

j_call: TRBJ1-3
clone_size: once
d_call: .
v_call: TRBV6-5
cdr3_aa: CASRSYEQGLNTIYF
cdr3_nt: TGTGCCAGCAGGTCCTATGAACAGGGTCTGAACACCATATATTTT

j_call: TRBJ1-2
clone_size: .
d_call: .
v_call: TRBV18
cdr3_aa: CASSPNREDGYTF
cdr3_nt: TGTGCCAGCTCACCTAACAGGGAAGATGGCTACACCTTC

j_call: TRBJ1-3
clone_size: .
d_call: .
v_call: TRBV27
cdr3_aa: CASSLSGLGNTIYF
cdr3_nt: TGTGCCAGCAGTTTGTCAGGGCTCGGAAACACCATATATTTT

j_call: TRBJ2-1
clone_size: .
d_call: TRBD2
v_call: TRBV9
cdr3_aa: CASTRSGGTSGGSSYNEQFF
cdr3_nt: TGTGCCAGCACCCGTAGCGGGGGGACTAGCGGGGGTAGCTCCTACAATGAGCAGTTCTTC

j_call: TRBJ1-5
clone_size: .
d_call: .
v_call: TRBV20-1
cdr3_aa: CSAKEQLAQHF
cdr3_nt: TGCAGTGCTAAGGAGCAACTGGCCCAGCATTTT

j_call: TRBJ2-2
clone_size: many
d_call: TRBD2
v_call: TRBV7-2
cdr3_aa: CASSLQLAGAGELFF
cdr3_nt: TGTGCCAGCAGCTTACAACTAGCGGGGGCCGGGGAGCTGTTTTTT

j_call: TRBJ1-1
clone_size: .
d_call: .
v_call: TRBV6-5
cdr3_aa: CASTNQRVNTEAFF
cdr3_nt: TGTGCCAGCACCAACCAGCGGGTGAACACTGAAGCTTTCTTT

j_call: TRBJ2-3
clone_size: .
d_call: TRBD2
v_call: TRBV10-2
cdr3_aa: CASSGTSGGDTQYF
cdr3_nt: TGCGCCAGCAGTGGTACTAGCGGGGGAGATACGCAGTATTTT

j_call: TRBJ1-2
clone_size: .
d_call: .
v_call: TRBV24-1
cdr3_aa: CATSDSSRLYYGYTF
cdr3_nt: TGTGCCACCAGTGATTCCAGCAGGCTTTACTATGGCTACACCTTC

j_call: TRBJ2-6
clone_size: .
d_call: .
v_call: TRBV3-1/TRBV3-2
cdr3_aa: CASSERGLGANVLTF
cdr3_nt: TGTGCCAGCAGCGAGAGAGGGCTCGGGGCCAACGTCCTGACTTTC

j_call: TRBJ1-2
clone_size: .
d_call: .
v_call: TRBV3-1/TRBV3-2
cdr3_aa: CASRLGWGANYGYTF
cdr3_nt: TGTGCCAGCCGCCTCGGCTGGGGAGCCAACTATGGCTACACCTTC

j_call: TRBJ1-1
clone_size: .
d_call: .
v_call: TRBV27
cdr3_aa: CASSLDSVPLAEAFF
cdr3_nt: TGTGCCAGCAGTTTGGACAGTGTCCCGTTAGCTGAAGCTTTCTTT

j_call: TRBJ1-6
clone_size: .
d_call: .
v_call: TRBV12-5
cdr3_aa: CASGLGQSLDSPLHF
cdr3_nt: TGTGCTAGTGGTTTGGGACAGTCCTTGGATTCACCCCTCCACTTT

j_call: TRBJ2-7
clone_size: once
d_call: TRBD2
v_call: TRBV5-1
cdr3_aa: CASSLGSGGTYEQYF
cdr3_nt: TGCGCCAGCAGCTTGGGTAGCGGGGGGACCTACGAGCAGTACTTC

j_call: TRBJ2-1
clone_size: .
d_call: TRBD2
v_call: TRBV19
cdr3_aa: CASSIRRLALDEQFF
cdr3_nt: TGTGCCAGTAGTATAAGGAGACTAGCGCTGGATGAGCAGTTCTTC

j_call: TRBJ1-6
clone_size: .
d_call: TRBD1
v_call: TRBV5-5
cdr3_aa: CASSTRQGANNSPLHF
cdr3_nt: TGTGCCAGCAGCACTCGACAGGGGGCGAATAATTCACCCCTCCACTTT

j_call: TRBJ2-7
clone_size: .
d_call: .
v_call: TRBV6-5
cdr3_aa: CASSYSAGEAYEQYF
cdr3_nt: TGTGCCAGCAGTTACTCGGCAGGGGAAGCCTACGAGCAGTACTTC

j_call: TRBJ2-1
clone_size: .
d_call: TRBD2
v_call: TRBV11-2
cdr3_aa: CASSLDPPSGGFSYNEQFF
cdr3_nt: TGTGCCAGCAGCTTAGACCCACCTAGCGGGGGGTTCTCCTACAATGAGCAGTTCTTC

j_call: TRBJ2-2
clone_size: .
d_call: .
v_call: TRBV11-2
cdr3_aa: CAIQGLGTGELFF
cdr3_nt: TGTGCCATACAGGGTTTGGGGACCGGGGAGCTGTTTTTT

j_call: TRBJ1-5
clone_size: .
d_call: .
v_call: TRBV18
cdr3_aa: CASSPGQWNQPQHF
cdr3_nt: TGTGCCAGCTCACCGGGCCAGTGGAATCAGCCCCAGCATTTT

j_call: TRBJ1-2
clone_size: .
d_call: .
v_call: TRBV2
cdr3_aa: CASSLTGNTGGYTF
cdr3_nt: TGTGCCAGCAGCCTAACAGGGAATACGGGAGGCTACACCTTC

j_call: TRBJ1-5
clone_size: .
d_call: TRBD1
v_call: TRBV27
cdr3_aa: CASSLRQGVQPQHF
cdr3_nt: TGTGCCAGCAGTCTCCGACAGGGGGTTCAGCCCCAGCATTTT

j_call: TRBJ1-1
clone_size: .
d_call: .
v_call: TRBV5-8
cdr3_aa: CASPAGVDKNTEAFF
cdr3_nt: TGTGCCAGCCCGGCAGGGGTGGATAAAAACACTGAAGCTTTCTTT

j_call: TRBJ1-2
clone_size: .
d_call: TRBD1
v_call: TRBV3-1/TRBV3-2
cdr3_aa: CASSSRDRGRIHYGYTF
cdr3_nt: TGTGCCAGCAGCTCCCGGGACAGGGGGCGCATTCATTATGGCTACACCTTC

j_call: TRBJ2-1
clone_size: .
d_call: .
v_call: TRBV7-9
cdr3_aa: CASSTKAQRDEQFF
cdr3_nt: TGTGCCAGCAGCACCAAGGCACAGAGGGATGAGCAGTTCTTC

j_call: TRBJ2-2
clone_size: .
d_call: TRBD2
v_call: TRBV19
cdr3_aa: CASSKLAAVTGELFF
cdr3_nt: TGTGCCAGTAGTAAACTAGCGGCCGTCACCGGGGAGCTGTTTTTT

j_call: TRBJ2-1
clone_size: .
d_call: TRBD2
v_call: TRBV6-5
cdr3_aa: CASSQTSGGGNEQFF
cdr3_nt: TGTGCCAGCAGTCAAACTAGCGGGGGGGGCAATGAGCAGTTCTTC

j_call: TRBJ1-5
clone_size: .
d_call: .
v_call: TRBV7-2
cdr3_aa: CASSLGANQPQHF
cdr3_nt: TGTGCCAGCAGCTTAGGCGCTAATCAGCCCCAGCATTTT

j_call: TRBJ1-3
clone_size: .
d_call: TRBD1
v_call: TRBV3-1/TRBV3-2
cdr3_aa: CASSRQGLGNTIYF
cdr3_nt: TGTGCCAGCAGCCGACAGGGGCTAGGGAACACCATATATTTT

j_call: TRBJ2-3
clone_size: .
d_call: .
v_call: TRBV7-2
cdr3_aa: CASSLVLPTDTQYF
cdr3_nt: TGTGCCAGCAGCTTAGTTCTTCCCACAGATACGCAGTATTTT

j_call: TRBJ2-1
clone_size: .
d_call: .
v_call: TRBV24-1
cdr3_aa: CATSDFDQGRPEQFF
cdr3_nt: TGTGCCACCAGTGATTTTGATCAGGGGCGTCCTGAGCAGTTCTTC

j_call: TRBJ2-7
clone_size: .
d_call: TRBD1
v_call: TRBV3-1/TRBV3-2
cdr3_aa: CASSQRTGNEQYF
cdr3_nt: TGTGCCAGCAGCCAACGGACAGGGAACGAGCAGTACTTC

j_call: TRBJ1-1
clone_size: .
d_call: .
v_call: TRBV6-1
cdr3_aa: CASSELWGETGLNTEAFF
cdr3_nt: TGTGCCAGCAGTGAACTATGGGGAGAGACAGGTCTGAACACTGAAGCTTTCTTT

j_call: TRBJ1-2
clone_size: few
d_call: .
v_call: TRBV2
cdr3_aa: CASSLDGGNYGYTF
cdr3_nt: TGTGCCAGCAGTCTCGACGGGGGGAACTATGGCTACACCTTC

j_call: TRBJ1-3
clone_size: .
d_call: TRBD1
v_call: TRBV19
cdr3_aa: CATDPGGDGNTIYF
cdr3_nt: TGTGCCACCGACCCAGGGGGCGACGGAAACACCATATATTTT

j_call: TRBJ1-6
clone_size: .
d_call: .
v_call: TRBV2
cdr3_aa: CASSRWTATHSDSIPLHF
cdr3_nt: TGTGCCAGCAGTCGATGGACAGCCACTCACTCTGATTCAATTCCCCTCCACTTT

j_call: TRBJ2-5
clone_size: .
d_call: .
v_call: TRBV2
cdr3_aa: CASSFIAQETQYF
cdr3_nt: TGTGCCAGCAGTTTCATAGCCCAAGAGACCCAGTACTTC

j_call: TRBJ2-1
clone_size: .
d_call: TRBD2
v_call: TRBV19
cdr3_aa: CASRGGNEQFF
cdr3_nt: TGTGCCAGTAGGGGGGGGAATGAGCAGTTCTTC

j_call: TRBJ1-4
clone_size: .
d_call: TRBD1
v_call: TRBV19
cdr3_aa: CASSTTGGNEKLFF
cdr3_nt: TGTGCCAGTAGTACGACAGGGGGGAATGAAAAACTGTTTTTT

j_call: TRBJ2-1
clone_size: .
d_call: .
v_call: TRBV18
cdr3_aa: CASSPQGQGNEQFF
cdr3_nt: TGTGCCAGCTCACCACAGGGACAAGGCAATGAGCAGTTCTTC

j_call: TRBJ1-1
clone_size: .
d_call: .
v_call: TRBV2
cdr3_aa: CASSGQVAEAFF
cdr3_nt: TGTGCCAGCAGTGGACAGGTTGCTGAAGCTTTCTTT

j_call: TRBJ2-1
clone_size: .
d_call: TRBD2
v_call: TRBV3-1/TRBV3-2
cdr3_aa: CASSQDRLAGYNEQFF
cdr3_nt: TGTGCCAGCAGCCAAGATAGACTAGCGGGTTACAATGAGCAGTTCTTC

j_call: TRBJ1-1
clone_size: .
d_call: TRBD1
v_call: TRBV19
cdr3_aa: CASSLGSGGAAFF
cdr3_nt: TGTGCCAGTAGTCTTGGATCAGGGGGAGCGGCTTTCTTT